What follows describes a single T cell receptor beta chain. Antigen: not known. From germline, CDR1 is WSHSY and CDR2 SAAADI. V gave up 7 bases and J gave up 0 bases, with 18 bases separating them. The CDR3 is 16 residues long. Several immunoSEQ plates held equal portions of the genomic DNA taken from each subset. Methods used by the authors: Junction-only sequences without quality scores came from ImmunoSEQ, so filtering differed. Produced via immunoSEQ multiplex PCR; TCRdb's table is partial and in-frame only. V and J calls and clone size are as listed in that table; D and trimming were resolved from the DNA. The profile shows about 2.2 million clones, just over 90% of them singletons. CD45RO negativity and positive selection for CCR7 defined naive CD8 cells, a population that excluded terminally differentiated effector memory CD45RA+ cells. This sample was included in a study of shared clonotypes between healthy human individuals.

The study's findings and limits: The generation probabilities recorded for non-shared clonotypes fell below those of clonotypes shared by all four donors.

This clonotype originated in a man aged 18 to 29 in good health. Some clones in this sample may be carry-over from other donors' samples. Sample: naive CD8+ T cells from PBMCs. The chain links TRBV10-2 to TRBJ1-2, with TRBD1 as a possible D gene (6 bases). The CDR3 DNA is TGCGCCAGCACCTACATTCCGGGACATTCTAACTATGGCTACACCTTC. It specifies CASTYIPGHSNYGYTF.